This paragraph reports one TCR beta chain. The data were obtained in a study of blood T cell repertoires in COVID-19. Study context: T cells, B-cell-depleted T cells, or PBMCs supplied cDNA or gDNA.

Deletions cut 1 base from V and 3 bases from J, with 7 bases between. This CDR3 is built from 13 residues. The germline gives CDR1 LGHDT, CDR2 YNNKEL (reference sequence). TCRdb keeps only in-frame clones here, not all; method: immunoSEQ multiplex PCR. The table has about 200,000 clones, roughly 88% seen once. The sequence derives from a middle-aged man with acute COVID-19. Sequencing was performed on PBMCs or T cells enriched from blood (not recorded which). V is TRBV3-1 (or the pseudogene TRBV3-2) and J is TRBJ2-7; perhaps TRBD2 as D (5 bases). This CDR3 is CASSQVGNYEQYF. The CDR3 nucleotides read TGTGCCAGCAGCCAAGTCGGGAACTACGAGCAGTACTTC.